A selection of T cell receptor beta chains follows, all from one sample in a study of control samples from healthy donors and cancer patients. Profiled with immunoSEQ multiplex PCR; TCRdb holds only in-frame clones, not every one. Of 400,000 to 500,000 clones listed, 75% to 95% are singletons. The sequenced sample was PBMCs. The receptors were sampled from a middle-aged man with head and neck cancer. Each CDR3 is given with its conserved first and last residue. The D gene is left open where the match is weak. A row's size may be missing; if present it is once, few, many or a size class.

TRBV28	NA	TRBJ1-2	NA	TGTGCCAGCAGGCCCGGGGGGAGAGCTAACTATGGCTACACCTTC	CASRPGGRANYGYTF
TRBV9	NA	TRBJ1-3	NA	TGTGCCAGCAGCGCCTCGGGAACCAACACCATATATTTT	CASSASGTNTIYF
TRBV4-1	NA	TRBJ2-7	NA	TGCGCCAGCAGCCAACCCGGGGCCTACGAGCAGTACTTC	CASSQPGAYEQYF
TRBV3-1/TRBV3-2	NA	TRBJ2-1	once	TGTGCCAGCAGCCAAGATTCCCAGAATTACAATGAGCAGTTCTTC	CASSQDSQNYNEQFF
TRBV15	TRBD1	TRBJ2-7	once	TGTGCCACCAGCCCTAACAGGGGCCGGTACGAGCAGTACTTC	CATSPNRGRYEQYF
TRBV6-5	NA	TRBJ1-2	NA	TGTGCCAGCAGTTACTACCGATTAGGGGACTATGGCTACACCTTC	CASSYYRLGDYGYTF
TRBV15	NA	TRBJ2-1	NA	TGTGCCACCAGCGGGGGTGTAGGCTCCTACAATGAGCAGTTCTTC	CATSGGVGSYNEQFF
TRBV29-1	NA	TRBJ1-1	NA	TGCAGGACTCAAGAGGGGGCTGAAGCTTTCTTT	CRTQEGAEAFF
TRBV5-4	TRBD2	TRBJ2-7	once	TGTGCCAGCAGCTTGGCTAGCGGAGGCGGCTACGAGCAGTACTTC	CASSLASGGGYEQYF
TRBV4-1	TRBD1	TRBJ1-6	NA	TGCGCCAGCAGCCAAGAAGGTCAGGGGGCTCATTCACCCCTCCACTTT	CASSQEGQGAHSPLHF
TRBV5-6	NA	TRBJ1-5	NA	TGTGCCAGCAGCTCCAGAGTTTATAGCAATCAGCCCCAGCATTTT	CASSSRVYSNQPQHF
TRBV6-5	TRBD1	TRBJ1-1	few	TGTGCCAGCAGCGCGACAGGGGGGAACACTGAAGCTTTCTTT	CASSATGGNTEAFF
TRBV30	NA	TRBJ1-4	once	TGTGCGGGGGGGCGCGGAGAAACTAATGAAAAACTGTTTTTT	CAGGRGETNEKLFF
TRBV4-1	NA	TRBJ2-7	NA	TGCGCCAGCAGCCAAGAACCCCGGGACTACGAGCAGTACTTC	CASSQEPRDYEQYF
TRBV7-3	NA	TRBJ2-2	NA	TGTGCCAGCAGCTTAAGCCGCACTAACACCGGGGAGCTGTTTTTT	CASSLSRTNTGELFF
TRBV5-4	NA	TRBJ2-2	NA	TGTGCCAGCAGCCGCCCTGACCCAGGGCACACCGGGGAGCTGTTTTTT	CASSRPDPGHTGELFF
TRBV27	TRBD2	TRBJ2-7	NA	TGTGCCAGCAGCTCCCCCTCCGGACTAGCGGGAGGCTACGAGCAGTACTTC	CASSSPSGLAGGYEQYF
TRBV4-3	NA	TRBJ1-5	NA	TGCGCCAGCAGCCAAGAAAGAGGAACAACCCTTAGCAATCAGCCCCAGCATTTT	CASSQERGTTLSNQPQHF
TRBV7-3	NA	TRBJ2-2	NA	TGTGCCAGCAGCCGGATGACAGGAGCGAACACCGGGGAGCTGTTTTTT	CASSRMTGANTGELFF
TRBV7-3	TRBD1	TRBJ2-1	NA	TGTGCCAGCAGCGCCGACGGGACAGGGTACAATGAGCAGTTCTTC	CASSADGTGYNEQFF
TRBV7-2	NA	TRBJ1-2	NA	TGTGCCAGCAGCTTACCTCCGGGACTTTTAGCCTACTACTATGGCTACACCTTC	CASSLPPGLLAYYYGYTF
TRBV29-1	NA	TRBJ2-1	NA	TGCAGCGTTGAATGGGGGGGCTACTACAATGAGCAGTTCTTC	CSVEWGGYYNEQFF
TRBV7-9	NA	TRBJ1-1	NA	TGTGCCAGCAGCTTAGGACAGTTGAACACTGAAGCTTTCTTT	CASSLGQLNTEAFF
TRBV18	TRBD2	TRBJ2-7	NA	TGTGCCAGCTCACCGCGAGCGGGGGTCCTCTACGAGCAGTACTTC	CASSPRAGVLYEQYF
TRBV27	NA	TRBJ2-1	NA	TGTGCCAGCAGTTTATCCGGGACCTCAGGGGCCTACAATGAGCAGTTCTTC	CASSLSGTSGAYNEQFF
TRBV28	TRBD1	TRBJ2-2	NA	TGTGCCAGCAGTCGACAGGGGACGAACACCGGGGAGCTGTTTTTT	CASSRQGTNTGELFF
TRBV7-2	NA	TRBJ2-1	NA	TGTGCCAGCAGCCCGCCGGCAGGGGTAACCTACAATGAGCAGTTCTTC	CASSPPAGVTYNEQFF
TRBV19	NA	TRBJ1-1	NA	TGTGCCAGTAGTATGGGGGGCACTGAAGCTTTCTTT	CASSMGGTEAFF
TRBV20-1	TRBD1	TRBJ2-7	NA	TGCAGTGCTGAACAGGGGACCGAGCAGTACTTC	CSAEQGTEQYF
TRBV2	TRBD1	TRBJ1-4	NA	TGTGCCAGCAGTGGGGACAGGGGGCGCGGTGAAAAACTGTTTTTT	CASSGDRGRGEKLFF
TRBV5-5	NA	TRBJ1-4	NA	TGTGCCAGCAGCCAAACAGGACTTGCCGGGAGACTGTTTTTT	CASSQTGLAGRLFF
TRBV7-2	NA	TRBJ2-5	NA	TGTGCCAGCAGCTTAATCAGGCAAGAGACCCAGTACTTC	CASSLIRQETQYF
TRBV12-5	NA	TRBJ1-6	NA	TGTGCTAGTGGTATAGGACTCGAGAATTCACCCCTCCACTTT	CASGIGLENSPLHF
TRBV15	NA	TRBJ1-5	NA	TGTGCCACCAGCAGAGATGGACGCAATCAGCCCCAGCATTTT	CATSRDGRNQPQHF
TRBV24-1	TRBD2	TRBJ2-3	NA	TGTGCCACCAGTGACCCGGGACTAGCGGGGGGCACAGATACGCAGTATTTT	CATSDPGLAGGTDTQYF
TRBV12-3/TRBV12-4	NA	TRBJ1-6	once	TGTGCCAGCAACTTCTATAATTCACCCCTCCACTTT	CASNFYNSPLHF
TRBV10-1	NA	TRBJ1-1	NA	TGCGCCAGCATGGAGGACCCGGCGGTCACTGAAGCTTTCTTT	CASMEDPAVTEAFF
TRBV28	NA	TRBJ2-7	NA	TGTGCCAGCAAGGTGGGGGACCTCTCAGGGGAGCAGTACTTC	CASKVGDLSGEQYF
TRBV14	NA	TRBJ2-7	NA	TGTGCCAGCAGCCTTAGGGCCGATTTCTACGAGCAGTACTTC	CASSLRADFYEQYF
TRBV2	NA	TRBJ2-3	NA	TGTGCCAGCAGTGGGCTTGGTCCAGATACGCAGTATTTT	CASSGLGPDTQYF
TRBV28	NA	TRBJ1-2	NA	TGTGCCAGCAGTTTGGGTGGACGGGTCGGCTATGGCTACACCTTC	CASSLGGRVGYGYTF
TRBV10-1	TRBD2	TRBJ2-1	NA	TGCGCCAGCAGTGAGGGCCTAGCGGGAGGCCATGAGCAGTTCTTC	CASSEGLAGGHEQFF
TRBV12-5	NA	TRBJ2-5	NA	TGTGCTAGTGGTCCCCTCAATGGGGAGACCCAGTACTTC	CASGPLNGETQYF
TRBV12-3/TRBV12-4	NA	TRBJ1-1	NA	TGTGCCAGCAGTTACAGCTCTGAAGCTTTCTTT	CASSYSSEAFF
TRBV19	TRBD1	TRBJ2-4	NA	TGTGCCAGTAGTCCCCGGACAGGGATGTACTTC	CASSPRTGMYF
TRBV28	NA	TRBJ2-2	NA	TGTGCCAGCAGCGGGCCCCCCTCCGGGGAGCTGTTTTTT	CASSGPPSGELFF